This T cell receptor beta chain was found in a study of cytomegalovirus exposure and HLA in healthy donors (TCRdb year 2017). About the study as a whole: According to a later analysis, one platform produced both the 110 or so validation repertoires and the 720 or so repertoires of the first cohort. The study aimed to test whether signatures of past pathogen exposure could be identified by cataloging public T cell receptors. A separate validation cohort of over a hundred different subjects was used in addition to the roughly 640-subject first cohort. To predict cytomegalovirus infection status, the study combined high-throughput TCR immunosequencing, statistical association of individual TCRs with disease status, and machine learning.

The CDR3 runs 14 residues from the cysteine to the phenylalanine. The sequence is cut down to CDR3 DNA, 42 bases in frame from base 1. The V and J ends are trimmed by 0 bases and 2 bases, leaving 10 bases between them. Looking up the germline V gene (reference sequence) yields CDR1 GTSNPN and CDR2 SVGIG. The donors belonged to the validation cohort of approximately 130 subjects, which was separate from the 666-subject first cohort. This clone occurred once. This receptor's antigen is unknown. No base quality information exists; no much larger clone differs at one position. Library prep was done by the immunoSEQ multiplex PCR assay. The original methods were these. A statistical classification framework was built for diagnosing cytomegalovirus status from the catalog of TCR beta chain sequences. Sourced from immuneACCESS, this table was stored by TCRdb with only in-frame sequences that have V and J called. A share of the clones is absent; for the studies checked, an unresolved V gene accounts for under half, and the remainder has no known explanation. The V and J calls and the clone size are those of that table, but D and trimming were determined from the DNA. Recorded for this sample are more than 300,000 clones; 75% to 90% of them occurred a single time. Clones ranked in the top ten supply 0.84% of the sample.

The study at large found these results: A few of the identified cytomegalovirus-associated TCR beta chains were confirmed in vitro to be specific for cytomegalovirus antigens. Most TCR sequences were observed very rarely across donors, whereas some public TCRs were present in many individuals. The study gave a list of roughly 150 TCR beta chains associated with cytomegalovirus. All 120 or so repertoires were used to score co-occurrence in the validation cohort in a later analysis, because that analysis had no HLA typing for the cohort. In a later analysis, TCRs clustered in the first cohort were found to also tend to co-occur in the roughly 120 validation repertoires, with approximately 93% of cluster scores above 0. Cytomegalovirus status was reported to be diagnosed by the classifier with high specificity and sensitivity in both the original and validation cohorts. The authors suggested that the approach could potentially be extended to other disease states and immunological phenotypes.

This sequence uses TRBV30 and TRBJ2-5; the D gene remains uncertain. The sample taken for sequencing was PBMCs. This clonotype originated in a young woman in good health and CMV-seronegative. The DNA is as follows: TGTGCCTGGAGTGTGTGCGAGAAACAAGAGACCCAGTACTTC. Its coded protein is CAWSVCEKQETQYF.